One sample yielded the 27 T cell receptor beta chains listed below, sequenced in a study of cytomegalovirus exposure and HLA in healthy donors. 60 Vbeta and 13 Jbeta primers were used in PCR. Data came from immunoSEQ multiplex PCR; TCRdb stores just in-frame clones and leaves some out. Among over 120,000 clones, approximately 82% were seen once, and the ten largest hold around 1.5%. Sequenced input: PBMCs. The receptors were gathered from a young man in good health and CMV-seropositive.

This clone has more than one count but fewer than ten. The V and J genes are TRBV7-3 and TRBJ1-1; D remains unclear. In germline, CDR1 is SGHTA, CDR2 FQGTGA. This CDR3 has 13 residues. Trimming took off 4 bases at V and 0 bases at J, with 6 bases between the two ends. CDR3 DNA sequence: TGTGCCAGCAGCTCGCAGATGAACACTGAAGCTTTCTTT. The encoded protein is CASSSQMNTEAFF.

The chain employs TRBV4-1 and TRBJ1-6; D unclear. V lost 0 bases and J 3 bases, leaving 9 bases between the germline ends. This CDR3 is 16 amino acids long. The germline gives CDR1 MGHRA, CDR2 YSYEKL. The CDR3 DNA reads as TGCGCCAGCAGCCAAGATACCGGGAGCTATAATTCACCCCTCCACTTT. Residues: CASSQDTGSYNSPLHF.

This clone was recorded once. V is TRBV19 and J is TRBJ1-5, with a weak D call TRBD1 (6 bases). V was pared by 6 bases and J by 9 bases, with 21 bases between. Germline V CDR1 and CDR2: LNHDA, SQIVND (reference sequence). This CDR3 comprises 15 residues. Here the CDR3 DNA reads TGTGCCAGTAGGATCCAAACAGGGAGCGGATCGCCCCAGCATTTT. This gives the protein CASRIQTGSGSPQHF.

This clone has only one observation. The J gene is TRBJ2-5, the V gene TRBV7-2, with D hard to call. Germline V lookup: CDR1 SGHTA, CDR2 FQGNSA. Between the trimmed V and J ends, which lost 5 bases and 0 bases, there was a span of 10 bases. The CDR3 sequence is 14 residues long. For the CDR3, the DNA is TGTGCCAGCAGCGTCGTCCAGTACCAAGAGACCCAGTACTTC. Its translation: CASSVVQYQETQYF.

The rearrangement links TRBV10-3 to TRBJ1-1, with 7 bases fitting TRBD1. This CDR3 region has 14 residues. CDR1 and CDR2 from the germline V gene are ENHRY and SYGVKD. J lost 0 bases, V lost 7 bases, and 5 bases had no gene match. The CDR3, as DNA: TGTGCCATCAACCACAGGGGCCTGAACACTGAAGCTTTCTTT. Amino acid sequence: CAINHRGLNTEAFF.

The CDR3, as DNA: TGTGCCAGCAGCTTAGACGGTACAGCTCCGAACTATGGCTACACCTTC. Its protein product is CASSLDGTAPNYGYTF. The chain links TRBV7-2 to TRBJ1-2; no definite D call. Germline V gene sequence: CDR1 SGHTA, CDR2 FQGNSA. The CDR3 length is 16 residues. V lost 1 base to trimming and J lost 2 bases, with 14 bases between them.

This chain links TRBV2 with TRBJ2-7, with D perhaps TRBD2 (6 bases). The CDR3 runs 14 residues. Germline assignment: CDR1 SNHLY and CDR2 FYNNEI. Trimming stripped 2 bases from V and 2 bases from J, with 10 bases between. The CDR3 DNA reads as TGTGCCAGCAGTGAACAGGGAGGAGCCTACGAGCAGTACTTC. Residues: CASSEQGGAYEQYF.

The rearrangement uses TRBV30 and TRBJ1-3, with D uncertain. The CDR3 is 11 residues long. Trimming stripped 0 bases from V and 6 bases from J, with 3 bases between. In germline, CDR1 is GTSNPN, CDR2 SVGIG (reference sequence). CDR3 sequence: CAWSVKNTIYF. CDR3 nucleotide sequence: TGTGCCTGGAGTGTCAAAAACACCATATATTTT.

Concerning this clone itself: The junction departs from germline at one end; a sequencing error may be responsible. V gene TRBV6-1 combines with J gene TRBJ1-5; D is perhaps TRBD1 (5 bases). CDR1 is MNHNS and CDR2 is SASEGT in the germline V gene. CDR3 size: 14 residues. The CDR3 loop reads CASSEDRPYQPQHF. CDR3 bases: TGTGCCAGCAGCGAAGACAGACCCTACCAGCCCCAGCATTTT.

In DNA form, the CDR3 reads TGTGCCTCCAGGGAGGGGACCCCCCCCTACGAGCAGTACTTC. As protein: CASREGTPPYEQYF. The V call is TRBV5-6, the J call TRBJ2-7, with TRBD2 matching 7 bases. This CDR3 region has 14 residues. V gave up 10 bases and J gave up 2 bases; unmatched junction bases: 12. Germline CDR1 and CDR2: SGHDT and YYEEEE.

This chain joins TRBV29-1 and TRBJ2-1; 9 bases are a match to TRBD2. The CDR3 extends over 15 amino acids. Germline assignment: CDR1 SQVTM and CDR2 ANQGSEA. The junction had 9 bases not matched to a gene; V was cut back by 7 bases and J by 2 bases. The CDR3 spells CSADSGRSAYNEQFF. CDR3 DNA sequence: TGCAGCGCCGATAGCGGGAGAAGCGCCTACAATGAGCAGTTCTTC.

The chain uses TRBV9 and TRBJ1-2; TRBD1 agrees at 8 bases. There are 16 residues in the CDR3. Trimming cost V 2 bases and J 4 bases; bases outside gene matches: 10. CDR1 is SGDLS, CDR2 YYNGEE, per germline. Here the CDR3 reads CASSVLGQGAGYGYTF. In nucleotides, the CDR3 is TGTGCCAGCAGCGTCTTGGGGCAGGGGGCAGGCTATGGCTACACCTTC.

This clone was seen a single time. The CDR3 DNA reads TGTGCCAGCACCCGGACTAGCGGGGCTTACAATGAGCAGTTCTTC. As protein: CASTRTSGAYNEQFF. The rearrangement uses TRBV6-5 and TRBJ2-1; TRBD2 matches at 12 bases. Germline assignment: CDR1 MNHEY and CDR2 SVGAGI. The V gene end was trimmed by 7 bases and the J gene end by 4 bases; junction bases not matched to a gene: 5. The CDR3 covers 15 residues.

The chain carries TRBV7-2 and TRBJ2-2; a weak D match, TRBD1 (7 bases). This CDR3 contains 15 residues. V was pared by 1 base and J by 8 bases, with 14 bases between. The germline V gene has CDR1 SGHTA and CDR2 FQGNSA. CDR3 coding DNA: TGTGCCAGCAGCTTAGGCGGGACAGCCTTGGGGGAGCTGTTTTTT. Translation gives CASSLGGTALGELFF.

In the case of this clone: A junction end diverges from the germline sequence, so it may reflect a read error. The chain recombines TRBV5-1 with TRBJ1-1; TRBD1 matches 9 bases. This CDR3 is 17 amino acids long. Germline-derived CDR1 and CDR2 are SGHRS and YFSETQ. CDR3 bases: TGCGCCGGCAGCTCGTCCCGGGACAGGGTTCGGAACACTGAAGCTTTCTTT. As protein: CAGSSSRDRVRNTEAFF. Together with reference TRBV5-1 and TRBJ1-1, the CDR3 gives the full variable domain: KAGVTQTPRYLIKTRGQQVTLSCSPISGHRSVSWYQQTPGQGLQFLFEYFSETQRNKGNFPGRFSGRQFSNSRSEMNVSTLELGDSALYLCAGSSSRDRVRNTEAFFGQGTRLTVV.

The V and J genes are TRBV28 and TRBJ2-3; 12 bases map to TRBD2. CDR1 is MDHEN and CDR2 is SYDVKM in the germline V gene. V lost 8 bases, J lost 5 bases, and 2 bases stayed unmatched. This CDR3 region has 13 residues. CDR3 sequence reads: CASLLAGGDTQYF. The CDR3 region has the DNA TGTGCCAGCTTACTAGCGGGGGGAGATACGCAGTATTTT.

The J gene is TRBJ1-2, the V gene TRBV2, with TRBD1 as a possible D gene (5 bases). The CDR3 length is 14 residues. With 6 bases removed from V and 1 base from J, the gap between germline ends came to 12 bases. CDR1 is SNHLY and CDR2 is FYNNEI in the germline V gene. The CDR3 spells CASRADNINYGYTF. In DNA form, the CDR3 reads TGTGCCAGCAGGGCGGACAACATTAACTATGGCTACACCTTC.

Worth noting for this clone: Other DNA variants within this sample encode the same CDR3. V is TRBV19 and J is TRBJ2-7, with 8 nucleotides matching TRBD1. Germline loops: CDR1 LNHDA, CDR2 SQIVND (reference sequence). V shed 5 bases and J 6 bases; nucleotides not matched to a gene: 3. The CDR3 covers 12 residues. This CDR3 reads CASSSTGVEQYF. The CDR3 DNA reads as TGTGCCAGTAGTTCGACAGGGGTCGAGCAGTACTTC.

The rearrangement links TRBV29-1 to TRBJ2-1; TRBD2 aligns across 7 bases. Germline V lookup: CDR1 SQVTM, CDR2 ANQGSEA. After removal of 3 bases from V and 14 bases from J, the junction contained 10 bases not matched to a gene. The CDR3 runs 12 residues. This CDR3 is CSVDGGRAGEFF. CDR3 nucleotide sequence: TGCAGCGTTGACGGGGGGAGGGCCGGGGAGTTCTTC.

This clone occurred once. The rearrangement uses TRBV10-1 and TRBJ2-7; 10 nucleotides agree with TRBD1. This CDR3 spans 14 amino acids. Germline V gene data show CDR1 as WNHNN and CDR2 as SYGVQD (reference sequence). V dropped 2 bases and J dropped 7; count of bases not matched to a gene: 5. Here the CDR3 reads CASSEPGTGEEQYF. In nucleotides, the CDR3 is TGCGCCAGCAGTGAGCCGGGGACAGGGGAAGAGCAGTACTTC.

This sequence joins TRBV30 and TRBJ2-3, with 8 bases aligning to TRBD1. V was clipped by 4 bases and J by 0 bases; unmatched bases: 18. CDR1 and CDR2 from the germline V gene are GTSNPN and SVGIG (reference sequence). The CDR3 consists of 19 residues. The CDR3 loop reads CAWTRGPACGGQSTDTQYF. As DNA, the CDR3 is TGTGCCTGGACCAGGGGGCCCGCCTGCGGAGGTCAGAGCACAGATACGCAGTATTTT.

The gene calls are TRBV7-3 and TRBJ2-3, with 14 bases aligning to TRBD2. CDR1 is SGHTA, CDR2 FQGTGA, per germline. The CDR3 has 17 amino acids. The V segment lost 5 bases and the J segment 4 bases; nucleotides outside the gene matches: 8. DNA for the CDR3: TGTGCCAGCAGCCCCCGACTAGCGGGAGGGCCCCCAGATACGCAGTATTTT. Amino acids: CASSPRLAGGPPDTQYF.

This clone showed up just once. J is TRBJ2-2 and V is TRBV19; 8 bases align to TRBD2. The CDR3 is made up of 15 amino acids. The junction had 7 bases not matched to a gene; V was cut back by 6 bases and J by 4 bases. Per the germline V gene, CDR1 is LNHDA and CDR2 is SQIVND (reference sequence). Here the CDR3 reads CASRFAGGPTGELFF. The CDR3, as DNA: TGTGCCAGTAGATTCGCGGGAGGCCCCACCGGGGAGCTGTTTTTT.

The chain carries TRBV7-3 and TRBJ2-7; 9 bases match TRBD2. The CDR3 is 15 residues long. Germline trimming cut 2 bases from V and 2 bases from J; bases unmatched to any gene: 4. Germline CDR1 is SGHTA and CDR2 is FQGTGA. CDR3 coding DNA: TGTGCCAGCAGCTTAGGAGCGGGAGGTCCCTACGAGCAGTACTTC. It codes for CASSLGAGGPYEQYF.

The CDR3 DNA follows: TGTGCCAGCTACCCTACGGCAGGGCGTGAGCAGTACTTC. Translation: CASYPTAGREQYF. The chain links TRBV6-1 to TRBJ2-7; D is possibly TRBD1 (5 bases). This CDR3 is 13 amino acids long. Germline-derived CDR1 and CDR2 are MNHNS and SASEGT. Trimming took off 8 bases at V and 7 bases at J, with 18 bases between the two ends.

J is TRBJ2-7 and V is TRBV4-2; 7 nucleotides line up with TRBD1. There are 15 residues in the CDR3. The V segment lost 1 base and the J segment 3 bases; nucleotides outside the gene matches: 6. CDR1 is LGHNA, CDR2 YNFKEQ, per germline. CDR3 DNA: TGTGCCAGCAGCCAAGGACCGGGACAGCGCTACGAGCAGTACTTC. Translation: CASSQGPGQRYEQYF.

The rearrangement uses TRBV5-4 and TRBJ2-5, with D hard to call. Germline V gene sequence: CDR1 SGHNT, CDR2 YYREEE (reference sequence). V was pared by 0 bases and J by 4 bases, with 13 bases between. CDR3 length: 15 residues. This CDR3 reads CASSLDRSLIETQYF. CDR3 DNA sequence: TGTGCCAGCAGCTTGGACCGGAGCTTAATAGAGACCCAGTACTTC.